One T cell receptor (beta chain) is described in this entry. Sequencing was performed with immunoSEQ multiplex PCR; in TCRdb, only in-frame clones are kept and a portion is missing. There are fewer than 350,000 clones in the sample; roughly 90% occur only once, and around 12% lies in the top ten. Germline CDR1 reads LNHDA; CDR2 reads SQIVND (reference sequence). Trimming cost V 3 bases and J 5 bases, with 19 bases left between them. The CDR3 sequence is 16 residues long. This entry is derived from a study of blood T cell repertoires in COVID-19. Study-level information: From the United States, Italy and Spain came samples of acute and convalescent COVID-19.

Seattle patients were enrolled while actively infected and followed longitudinally. The J gene is TRBJ1-1, the V gene TRBV19; D remains unclear. Specimen: peripheral blood. The source is a woman aged 25 to 45 with COVID-19, enrolled during active disease. This CDR3 reads CASSIRRNPSFTEAFF. The CDR3 bases are TGTGCCAGTAGTATTCGCCGCAATCCGAGTTTTACTGAAGCTTTCTTT.